The entry below gives a single T cell receptor beta chain sequence along with its context. TCRdb fed the reads into MiXCR, producing one record per CDR3 protein. Of just under 300,000 distinct CDR3 sequences in the sample, approximately 10% were seen once. The entry originates in a study of T cell repertoires in cytomegalovirus infection. Germline CDR1 and CDR2: DFQATT and SNEGSKA (reference sequence). There are 13 residues in the CDR3. The V end lost 4 bases, the J end lost 7 bases, and 14 bases lay between the germline ends. The sequenced material came from PBMCs. This sequence originates from a human donor in good health (CMV status not recorded). Some clones in this sample may be carry-over from other donors' samples. The gene calls are TRBV20-1 and TRBJ1-5; no firm D call. The CDR3 DNA follows: TGCAGTGCTATTACCCGGTTTGGACAGCCCCAGCATTTT. The encoded protein is CSAITRFGQPQHF.